This T cell receptor beta chain stems from a study of blood T cells in healthy people across ages. Worth noting for this clonotype: A read error may account for a junction end that differs from germline.

With a J-beta primer mix and a sample-barcoded 5' primer, a second PCR ran about 6 to 11 cycles. TCRdb ran MiXCR on the 5' RACE reads and lists one entry per CDR3 protein. The sample yields more than 1,400,000 distinct CDR3 sequences, 42% seen once. In terms of origin and age, donors were healthy Caucasian individuals from Russia aged roughly 6 to 100. This sequence originates from a woman aged 18-29 years in good health. The sequencing sample was made of blood.

The CDR3: CASNLGPDYGYTF. Written as DNA, the CDR3 is TGTGCCAGCAACTTAGGTCCCGACTATGGCTACACCTTC. The V gene is TRBV7-6, the J gene TRBJ1-2; D is uncertain. The CDR3 totals 13 residues. Germline CDR1 SGHVS, CDR2 FNYEAQ.